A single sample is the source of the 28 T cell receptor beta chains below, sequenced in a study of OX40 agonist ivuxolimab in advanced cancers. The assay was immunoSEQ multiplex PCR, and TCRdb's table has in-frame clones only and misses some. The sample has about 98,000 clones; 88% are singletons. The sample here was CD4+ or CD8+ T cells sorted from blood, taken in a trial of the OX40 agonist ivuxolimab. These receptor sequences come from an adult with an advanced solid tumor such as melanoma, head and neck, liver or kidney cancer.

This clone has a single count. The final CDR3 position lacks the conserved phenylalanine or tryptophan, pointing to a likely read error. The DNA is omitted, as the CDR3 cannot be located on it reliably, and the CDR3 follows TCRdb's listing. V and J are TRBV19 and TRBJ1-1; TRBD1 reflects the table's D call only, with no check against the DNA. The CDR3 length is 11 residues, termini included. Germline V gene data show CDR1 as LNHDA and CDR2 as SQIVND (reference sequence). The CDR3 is CASSMGRGQLL.

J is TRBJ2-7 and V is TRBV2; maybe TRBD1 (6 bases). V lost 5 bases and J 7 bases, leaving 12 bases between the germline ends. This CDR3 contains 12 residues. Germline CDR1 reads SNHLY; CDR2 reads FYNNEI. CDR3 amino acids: CASSFTGWEQYV. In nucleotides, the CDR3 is TGTGCCAGCAGTTTTACAGGGTGGGAGCAGTACGTC.

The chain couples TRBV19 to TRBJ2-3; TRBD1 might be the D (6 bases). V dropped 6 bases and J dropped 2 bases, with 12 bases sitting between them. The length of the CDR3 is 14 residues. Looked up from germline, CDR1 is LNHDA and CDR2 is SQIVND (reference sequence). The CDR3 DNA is TGTGCCAGTAGCCCGGACAGCTACACAGATACGCAGTATTTT. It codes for CASSPDSYTDTQYF.

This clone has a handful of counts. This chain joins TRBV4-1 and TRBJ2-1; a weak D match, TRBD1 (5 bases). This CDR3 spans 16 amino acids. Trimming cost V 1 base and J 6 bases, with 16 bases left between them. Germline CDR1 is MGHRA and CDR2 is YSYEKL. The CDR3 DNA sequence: TGCGCCAGCAGCCAAGGGTGGGGCATTCAAGGCAATGAGCAGTTCTTC. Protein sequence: CASSQGWGIQGNEQFF.

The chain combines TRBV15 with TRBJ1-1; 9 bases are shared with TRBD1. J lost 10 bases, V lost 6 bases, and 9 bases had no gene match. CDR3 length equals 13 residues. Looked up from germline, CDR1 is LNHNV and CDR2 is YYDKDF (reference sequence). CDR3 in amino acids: CATRPGQGIPAFF. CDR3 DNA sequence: TGTGCCACCAGACCTGGACAGGGGATCCCAGCTTTCTTT.

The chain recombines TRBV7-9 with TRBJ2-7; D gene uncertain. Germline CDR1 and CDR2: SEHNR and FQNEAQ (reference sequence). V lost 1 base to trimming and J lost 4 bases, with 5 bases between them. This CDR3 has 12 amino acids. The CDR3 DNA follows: TGTGCCAGCAGCTTAGTCGGGTACGAGCAGTACGTC. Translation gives CASSLVGYEQYV.

The CDR3 sequence is CATTLPPAYGYTF. In DNA form, the CDR3 reads TGTGCCACAACGCTACCGCCCGCCTATGGCTACACCTTC. The V call is TRBV6-6, the J call TRBJ1-2, with D hard to call. This CDR3 has 13 amino acids. Trimming left V 10 bases short and J 4 bases short, with 16 bases between. Germline values: CDR1 MNHNY, CDR2 SVGAGI (reference sequence).

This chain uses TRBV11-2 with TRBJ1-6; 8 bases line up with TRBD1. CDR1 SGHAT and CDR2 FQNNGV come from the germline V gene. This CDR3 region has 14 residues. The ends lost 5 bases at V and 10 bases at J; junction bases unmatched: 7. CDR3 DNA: TGTGCCAGCAGCCAGACAGGGACAGGATCACCCCTCCACTTT. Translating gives CASSQTGTGSPLHF.

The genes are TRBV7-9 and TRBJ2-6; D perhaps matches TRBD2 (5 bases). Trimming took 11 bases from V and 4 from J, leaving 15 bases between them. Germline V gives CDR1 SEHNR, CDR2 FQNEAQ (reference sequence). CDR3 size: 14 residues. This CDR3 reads CAYEGIDGANVLTF. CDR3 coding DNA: TGTGCCTACGAGGGTATCGACGGGGCCAACGTCCTGACTTTC.

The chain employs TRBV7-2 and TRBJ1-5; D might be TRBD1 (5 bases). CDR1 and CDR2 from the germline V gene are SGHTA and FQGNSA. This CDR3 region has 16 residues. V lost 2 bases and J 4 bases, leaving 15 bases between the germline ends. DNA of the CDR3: TGTGCCAGCAGCTTAATAGGGCAGGGTGATAATCAGCCCCAGCATTTT. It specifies CASSLIGQGDNQPQHF.

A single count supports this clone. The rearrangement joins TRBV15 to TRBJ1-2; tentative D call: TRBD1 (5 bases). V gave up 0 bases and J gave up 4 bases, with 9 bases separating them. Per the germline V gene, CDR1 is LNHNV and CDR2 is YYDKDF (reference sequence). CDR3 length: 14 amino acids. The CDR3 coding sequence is TGTGCCACCAGCAGAGATAGGGGCGGCTATGGCTACACCTTC. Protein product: CATSRDRGGYGYTF.

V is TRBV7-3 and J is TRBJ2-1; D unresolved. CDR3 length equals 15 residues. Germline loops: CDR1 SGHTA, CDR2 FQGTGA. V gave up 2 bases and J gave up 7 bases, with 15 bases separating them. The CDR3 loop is CASSLLLTQRNEQFF. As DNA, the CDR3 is TGTGCCAGCAGCTTACTTCTTACCCAGAGGAATGAGCAGTTCTTC.

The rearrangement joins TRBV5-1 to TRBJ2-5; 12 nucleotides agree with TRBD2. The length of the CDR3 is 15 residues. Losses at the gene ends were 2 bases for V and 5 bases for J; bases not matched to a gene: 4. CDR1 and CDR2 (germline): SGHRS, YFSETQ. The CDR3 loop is CASSFLGLAGETQYF. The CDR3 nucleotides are TGCGCCAGCAGCTTCCTAGGACTAGCGGGGGAGACCCAGTACTTC.

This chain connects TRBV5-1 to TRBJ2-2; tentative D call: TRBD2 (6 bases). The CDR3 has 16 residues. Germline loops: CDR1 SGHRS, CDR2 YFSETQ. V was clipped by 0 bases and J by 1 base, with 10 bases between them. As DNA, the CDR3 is TGCGCCAGCAGCTTGGCGGGACTGGAGAACACCGGGGAGCTGTTTTTT. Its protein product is CASSLAGLENTGELFF.

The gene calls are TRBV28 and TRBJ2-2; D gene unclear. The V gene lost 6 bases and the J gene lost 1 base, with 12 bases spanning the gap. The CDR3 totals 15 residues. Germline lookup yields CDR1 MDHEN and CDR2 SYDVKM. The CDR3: CASSLLDRNTGELFF. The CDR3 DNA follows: TGTGCCAGCAGCCTACTGGACCGGAACACCGGGGAGCTGTTTTTT. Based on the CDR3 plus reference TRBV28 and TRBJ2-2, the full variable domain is DVKVTQSSRYLVKRTGEKVFLECVQDMDHENMFWYRQDPGLGLRLIYFSYDVKMKEKGDIPEGYSVSREKKERFSLILESASTNQTSMYLCASSLLDRNTGELFFGEGSRLTVL.

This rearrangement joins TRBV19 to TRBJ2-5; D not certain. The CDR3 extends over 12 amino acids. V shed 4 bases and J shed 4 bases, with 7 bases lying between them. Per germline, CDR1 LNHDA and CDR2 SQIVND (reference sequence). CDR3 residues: CASSTPGETQYF. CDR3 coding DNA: TGTGCCAGTAGTACCCCCGGAGAGACCCAGTACTTC.

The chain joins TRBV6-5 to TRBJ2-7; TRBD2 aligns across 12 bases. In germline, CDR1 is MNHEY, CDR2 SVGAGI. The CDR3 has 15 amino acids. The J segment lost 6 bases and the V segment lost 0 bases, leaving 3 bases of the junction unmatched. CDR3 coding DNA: TGTGCCAGCAGTTACTCGACTAGCGGGAGCGGCGAGCAGTACTTC. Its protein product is CASSYSTSGSGEQYF.

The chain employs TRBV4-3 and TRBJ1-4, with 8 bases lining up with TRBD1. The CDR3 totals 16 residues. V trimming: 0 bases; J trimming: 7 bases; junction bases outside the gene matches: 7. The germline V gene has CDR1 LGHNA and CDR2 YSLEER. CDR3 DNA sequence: TGCGCCAGCAGCCAAGATTCAGGCAGGGGGCGTGAAAAACTGTTTTTT. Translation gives CASSQDSGRGREKLFF.

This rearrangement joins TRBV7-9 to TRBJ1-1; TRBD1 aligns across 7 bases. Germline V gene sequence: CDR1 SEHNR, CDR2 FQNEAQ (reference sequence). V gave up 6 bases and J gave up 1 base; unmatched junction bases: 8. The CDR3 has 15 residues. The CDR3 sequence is CASRRLTGRNTEAFF. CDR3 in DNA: TGTGCCAGCAGAAGACTGACAGGGCGGAACACTGAAGCTTTCTTT. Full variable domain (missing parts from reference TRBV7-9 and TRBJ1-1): DTGVSQNPRHKITKRGQNVTFRCDPISEHNRLYWYRQTLGQGPEFLTYFQNEAQLEKSRLLSDRFSAERPKGSFSTLEIQRTEQGDSAMYLCASRRLTGRNTEAFFGQGTRLTVV.

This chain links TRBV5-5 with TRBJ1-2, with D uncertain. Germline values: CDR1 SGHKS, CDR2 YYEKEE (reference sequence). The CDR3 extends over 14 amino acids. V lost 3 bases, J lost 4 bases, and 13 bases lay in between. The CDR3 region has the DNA TGTGCCAGCAGCTCATCGTTTGGGGTCTATGGCTACACCTTC. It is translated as CASSSSFGVYGYTF. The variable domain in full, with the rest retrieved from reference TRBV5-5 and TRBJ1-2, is DAGVTQSPTHLIKTRGQQVTLRCSPISGHKSVSWYQQVLGQGPQFIFQYYEKEERGRGNFPDRFSARQFPNYSSELNVNALLLGDSALYLCASSSSFGVYGYTFGSGTRLTVV.

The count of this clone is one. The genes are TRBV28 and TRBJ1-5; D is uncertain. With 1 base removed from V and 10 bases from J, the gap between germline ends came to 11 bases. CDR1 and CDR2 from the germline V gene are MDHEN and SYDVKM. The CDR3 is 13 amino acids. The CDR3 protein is CASSLYSGLPQHF. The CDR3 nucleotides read TGTGCCAGCAGTTTATATTCGGGTCTCCCCCAGCATTTT.

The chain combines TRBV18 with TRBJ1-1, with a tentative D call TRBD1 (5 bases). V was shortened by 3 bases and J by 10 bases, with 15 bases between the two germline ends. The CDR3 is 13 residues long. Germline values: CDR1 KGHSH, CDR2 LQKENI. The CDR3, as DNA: TGTGCCAGCTCACCCGGGGCGTTCTCGGGAGCTTTCTTT. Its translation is CASSPGAFSGAFF.

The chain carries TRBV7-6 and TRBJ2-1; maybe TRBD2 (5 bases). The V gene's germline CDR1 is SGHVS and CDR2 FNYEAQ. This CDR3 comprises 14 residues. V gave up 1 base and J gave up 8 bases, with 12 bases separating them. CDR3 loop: CASSLVEGGYEQFF. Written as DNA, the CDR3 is TGTGCCAGCAGCTTAGTAGAGGGTGGGTATGAGCAGTTCTTC.

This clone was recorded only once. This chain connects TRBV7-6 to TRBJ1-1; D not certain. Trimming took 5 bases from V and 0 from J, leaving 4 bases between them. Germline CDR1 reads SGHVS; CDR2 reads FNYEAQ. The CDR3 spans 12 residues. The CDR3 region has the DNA TGTGCCAGCAGCGTAGTGAACACTGAAGCTTTCTTT. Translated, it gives CASSVVNTEAFF.

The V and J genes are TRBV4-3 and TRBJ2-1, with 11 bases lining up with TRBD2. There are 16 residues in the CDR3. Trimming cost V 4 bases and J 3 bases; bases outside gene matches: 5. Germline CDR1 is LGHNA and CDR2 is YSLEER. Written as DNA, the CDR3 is TGCGCCAGCAGCCCCCAGACTAGCGGGATCTACAATGAGCAGTTCTTC. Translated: CASSPQTSGIYNEQFF.

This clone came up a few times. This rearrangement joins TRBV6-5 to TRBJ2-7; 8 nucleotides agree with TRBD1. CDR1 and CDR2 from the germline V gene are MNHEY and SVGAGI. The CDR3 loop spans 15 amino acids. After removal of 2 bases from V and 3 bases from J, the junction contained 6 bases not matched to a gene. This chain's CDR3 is CASSYPTGTGYEQYF. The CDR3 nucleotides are TGTGCCAGCAGTTACCCAACCGGGACAGGCTACGAGCAGTACTTC.

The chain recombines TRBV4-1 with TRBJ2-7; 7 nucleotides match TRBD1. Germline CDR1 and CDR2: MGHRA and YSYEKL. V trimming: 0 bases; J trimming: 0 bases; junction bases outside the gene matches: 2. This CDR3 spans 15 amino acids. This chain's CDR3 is CASSQDRDSSYEQYV. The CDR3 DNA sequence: TGCGCCAGCAGCCAAGATCGGGACAGCTCCTACGAGCAGTACGTC.

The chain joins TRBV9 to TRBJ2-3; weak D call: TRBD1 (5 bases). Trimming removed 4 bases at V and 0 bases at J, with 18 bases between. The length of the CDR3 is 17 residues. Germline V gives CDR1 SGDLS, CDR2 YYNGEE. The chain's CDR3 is CASSTQGSRTSTDTQYF. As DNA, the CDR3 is TGTGCCAGCAGCACCCAGGGCAGCCGTACTAGCACAGATACGCAGTATTTT.